This T cell receptor beta chain originates from a study of prognosis after radiotherapy for stage I lung cancer. Looking at the study overall: Of the enrolled patients, about 15 had newly diagnosed primary stage I lung tumors, while four or five had oligometastatic NSCLC following surgical resection of the primary tumor.

Two sampling time points were used, and roughly 6.2 milliliters of peripheral blood were drawn at each. Germline V lookup: CDR1 GTSNPN, CDR2 SVGIG (reference sequence). With V trimmed by 0 bases and J by 4 bases, 10 bases remained unmatched. CDR3 length: 16 residues. Ten or more counts support this clonotype. The authors amplified TCR beta CDR3 from genomic DNA using two-round multiplex PCR. It was primers specific to each TRBV and TRBJ gene that first-round PCR used. TCRdb reprocessed the multiplex PCR reads with MiXCR, giving one entry per CDR3 protein. Here the sample spans about 15,000 distinct CDR3 sequences, roughly 25% being singletons.

The sequencing used PBMCs, collected before or after stereotactic body radiation therapy (not recorded which). The J gene is TRBJ2-7, the V gene TRBV30; 9 nucleotides line up with TRBD2. This sequence originates from a donor over 45 with non-small cell lung cancer. CDR3 nucleotide sequence: TGTGCCTGGAGTGTACGGGGTAGCGGGAGTGTGTACGAGCAGTACTTC. It codes for CAWSVRGSGSVYEQYF.